Included here is one T cell receptor beta chain sequence, with context. The record originates from a study of technical replicates of blood from several donors. Repertoires were generated with immunoSEQ multiplex PCR, while TCRdb's copy carries only in-frame clones and drops some. This sample has 95,000 or so clones, with approximately 95% found just once. The sample comprised T cells isolated from PBMCs. The clonotype was recovered from a human donor in good health.

The CDR3 bases are TGCAGTGGGGACTACCAAGAGACCCAGTACTTC. Translation gives CSGDYQETQYF. The V gene is TRBV20-1, the J gene TRBJ2-5; a possible D gene is TRBD2 (6 bases). Trimming stripped 7 bases from V and 0 bases from J, with 6 bases between. The CDR3 is 11 residues long. Germline V gene lookup returns CDR1 DFQATT and CDR2 SNEGSKA (reference sequence).